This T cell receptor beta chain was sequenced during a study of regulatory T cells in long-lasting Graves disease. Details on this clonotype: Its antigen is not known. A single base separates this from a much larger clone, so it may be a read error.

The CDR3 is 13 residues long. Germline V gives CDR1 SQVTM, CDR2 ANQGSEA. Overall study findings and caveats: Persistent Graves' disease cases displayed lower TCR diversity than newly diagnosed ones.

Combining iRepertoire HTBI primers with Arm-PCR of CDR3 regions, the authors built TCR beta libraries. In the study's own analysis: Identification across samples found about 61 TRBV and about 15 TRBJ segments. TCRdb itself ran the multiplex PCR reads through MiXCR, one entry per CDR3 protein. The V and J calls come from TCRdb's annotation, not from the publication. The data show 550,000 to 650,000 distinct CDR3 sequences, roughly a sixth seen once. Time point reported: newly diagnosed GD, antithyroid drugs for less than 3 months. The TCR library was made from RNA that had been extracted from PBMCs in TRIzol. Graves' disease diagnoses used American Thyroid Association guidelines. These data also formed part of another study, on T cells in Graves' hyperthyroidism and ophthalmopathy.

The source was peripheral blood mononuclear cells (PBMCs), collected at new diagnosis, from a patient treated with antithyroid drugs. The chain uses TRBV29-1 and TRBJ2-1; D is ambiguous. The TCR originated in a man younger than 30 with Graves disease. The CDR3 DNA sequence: TGCAGCGTCGTAGGATTCCTAGGTGTTGAGCGGTTCTTC. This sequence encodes CSVVGFLGVERFF.